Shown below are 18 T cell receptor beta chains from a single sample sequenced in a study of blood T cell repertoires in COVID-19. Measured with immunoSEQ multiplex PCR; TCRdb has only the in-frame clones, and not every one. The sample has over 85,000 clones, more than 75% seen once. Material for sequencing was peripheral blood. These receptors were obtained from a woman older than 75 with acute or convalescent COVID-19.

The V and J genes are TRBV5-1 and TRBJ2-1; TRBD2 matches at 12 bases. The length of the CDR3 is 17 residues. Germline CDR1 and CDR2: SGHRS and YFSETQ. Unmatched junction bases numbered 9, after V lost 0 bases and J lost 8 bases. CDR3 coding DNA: TGCGCCAGCAGCTTGGGGACTAGCGGGACGGGGTTGGATGAGCAGTTCTTC. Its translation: CASSLGTSGTGLDEQFF.

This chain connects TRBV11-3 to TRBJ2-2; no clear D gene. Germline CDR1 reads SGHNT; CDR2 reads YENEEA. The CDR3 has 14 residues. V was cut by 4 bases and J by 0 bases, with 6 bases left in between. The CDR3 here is CASSSNANTGELFF. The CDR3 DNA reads TGTGCCAGCAGCTCTAACGCGAACACCGGGGAGCTGTTTTTT.

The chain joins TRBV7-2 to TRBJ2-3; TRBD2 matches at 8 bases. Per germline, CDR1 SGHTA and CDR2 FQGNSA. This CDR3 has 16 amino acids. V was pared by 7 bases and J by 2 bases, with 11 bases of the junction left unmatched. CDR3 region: CASTSGGAGNTDTQYF. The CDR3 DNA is TGTGCCAGCACCTCGGGGGGGGCGGGGAACACAGATACGCAGTATTTT.

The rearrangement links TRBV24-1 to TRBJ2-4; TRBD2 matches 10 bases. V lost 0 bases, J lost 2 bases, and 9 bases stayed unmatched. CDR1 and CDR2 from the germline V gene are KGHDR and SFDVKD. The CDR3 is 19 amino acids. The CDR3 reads CATSDLGSGRSSPKNIQYF. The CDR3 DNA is TGTGCCACCAGTGATTTGGGTAGCGGGAGGTCCAGCCCCAAAAACATTCAGTACTTC.

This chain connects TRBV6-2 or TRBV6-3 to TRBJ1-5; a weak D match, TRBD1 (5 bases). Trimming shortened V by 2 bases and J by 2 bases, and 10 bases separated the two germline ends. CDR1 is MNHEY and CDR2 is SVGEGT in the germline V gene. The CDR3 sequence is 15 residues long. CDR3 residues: CASSYGGVGNQPQHF. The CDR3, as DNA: TGTGCCAGCAGTTACGGAGGGGTAGGCAATCAGCCCCAGCATTTT.

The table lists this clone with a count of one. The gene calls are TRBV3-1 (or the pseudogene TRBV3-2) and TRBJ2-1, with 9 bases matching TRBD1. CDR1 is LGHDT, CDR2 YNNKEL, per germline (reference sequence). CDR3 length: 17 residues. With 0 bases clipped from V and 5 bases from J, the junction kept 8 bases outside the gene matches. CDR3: CASSQEIGTGFNNEQFF. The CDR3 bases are TGTGCCAGCAGCCAAGAGATCGGGACAGGGTTCAACAATGAGCAGTTCTTC.

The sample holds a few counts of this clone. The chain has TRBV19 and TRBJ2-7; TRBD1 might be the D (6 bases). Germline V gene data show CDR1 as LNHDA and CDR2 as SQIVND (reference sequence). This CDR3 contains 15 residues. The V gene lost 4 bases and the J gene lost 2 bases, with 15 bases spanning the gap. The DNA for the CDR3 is TGTGCCAGTAGTACCGCAATGGGACATCCCTACGAGCAGTACTTC. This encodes CASSTAMGHPYEQYF.

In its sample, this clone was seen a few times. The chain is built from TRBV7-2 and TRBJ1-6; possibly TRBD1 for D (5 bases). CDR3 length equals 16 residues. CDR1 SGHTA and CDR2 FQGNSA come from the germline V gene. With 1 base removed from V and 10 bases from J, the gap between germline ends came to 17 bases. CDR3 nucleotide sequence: TGTGCCAGCAGCTTAGTTAACGCAGGGATGGCGTCACCCCTCCACTTT. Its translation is CASSLVNAGMASPLHF.

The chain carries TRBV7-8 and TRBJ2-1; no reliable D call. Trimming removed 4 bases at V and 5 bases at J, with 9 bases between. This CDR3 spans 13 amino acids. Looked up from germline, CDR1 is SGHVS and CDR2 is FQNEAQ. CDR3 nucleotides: TGTGCCAGCAGCTCGAGAACTAACAATGAGCAGTTCTTC. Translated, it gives CASSSRTNNEQFF. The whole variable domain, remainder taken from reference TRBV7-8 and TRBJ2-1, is GAGVSQSPRYKVAKRGQDVALRCDPISGHVSLFWYQQALGQGPEFLTYFQNEAQLDKSGLPSDRFFAERPEGSVSTLKIQRTQQEDSAVYLCASSSRTNNEQFFGPGTRLTVL.

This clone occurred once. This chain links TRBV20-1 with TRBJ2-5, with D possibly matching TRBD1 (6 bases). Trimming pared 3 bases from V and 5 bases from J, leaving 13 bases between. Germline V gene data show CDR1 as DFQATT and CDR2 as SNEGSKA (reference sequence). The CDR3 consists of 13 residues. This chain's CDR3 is CSASQQGDETQYF. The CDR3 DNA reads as TGCAGTGCTAGTCAACAGGGCGATGAGACCCAGTACTTC.

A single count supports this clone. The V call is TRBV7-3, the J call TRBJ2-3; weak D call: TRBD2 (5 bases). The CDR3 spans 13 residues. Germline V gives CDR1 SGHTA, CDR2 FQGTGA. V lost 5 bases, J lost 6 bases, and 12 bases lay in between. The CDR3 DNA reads TGTGCCAGCAGCCCCACTAGGAGTGATACGCAGTATTTT. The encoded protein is CASSPTRSDTQYF. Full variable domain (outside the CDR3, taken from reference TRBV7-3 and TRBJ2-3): GAGVSQTPSNKVTEKGKYVELRCDPISGHTALYWYRQSLGQGPEFLIYFQGTGAADDSGLPNDRFFAVRPEGSVSTLKIQRTERGDSAVYLCASSPTRSDTQYFGPGTRLTVL.

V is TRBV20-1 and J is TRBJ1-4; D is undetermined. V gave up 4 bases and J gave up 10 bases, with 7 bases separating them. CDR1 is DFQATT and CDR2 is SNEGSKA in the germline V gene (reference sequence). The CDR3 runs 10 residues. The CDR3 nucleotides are TGCAGTGCTATGGGAGGAAAACTGTTTTTT. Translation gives CSAMGGKLFF.

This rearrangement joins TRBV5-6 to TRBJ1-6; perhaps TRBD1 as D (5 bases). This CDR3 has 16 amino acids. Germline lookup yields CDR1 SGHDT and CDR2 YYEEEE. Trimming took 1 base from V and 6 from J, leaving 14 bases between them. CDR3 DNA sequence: TGTGCCAGCAGCTTGAGAGTCAGGGTCTCTAATTCACCCCTCCACTTT. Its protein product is CASSLRVRVSNSPLHF.

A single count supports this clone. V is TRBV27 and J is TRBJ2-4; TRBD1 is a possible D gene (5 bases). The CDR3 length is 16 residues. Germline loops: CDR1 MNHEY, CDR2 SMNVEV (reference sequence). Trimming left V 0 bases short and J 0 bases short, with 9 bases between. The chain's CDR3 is CASSLSGAPAKNIQYF. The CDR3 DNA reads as TGTGCCAGCAGTTTATCAGGGGCGCCAGCCAAAAACATTCAGTACTTC.

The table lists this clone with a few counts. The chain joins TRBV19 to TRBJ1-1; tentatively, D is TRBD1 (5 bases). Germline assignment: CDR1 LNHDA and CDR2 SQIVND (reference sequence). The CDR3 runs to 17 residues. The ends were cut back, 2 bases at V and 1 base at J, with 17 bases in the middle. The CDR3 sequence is CASSIKQGNPWNTEAFF. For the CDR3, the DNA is TGTGCCAGTAGTATAAAGCAGGGTAATCCTTGGAACACTGAAGCTTTCTTT.

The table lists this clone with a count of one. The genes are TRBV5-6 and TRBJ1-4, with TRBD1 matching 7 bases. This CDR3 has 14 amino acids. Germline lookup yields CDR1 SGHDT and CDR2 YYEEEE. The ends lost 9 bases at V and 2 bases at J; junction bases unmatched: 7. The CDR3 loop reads CAILRTGTNEKLFF. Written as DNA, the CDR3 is TGTGCCATCCTAAGGACAGGTACTAATGAAAAACTGTTTTTT.

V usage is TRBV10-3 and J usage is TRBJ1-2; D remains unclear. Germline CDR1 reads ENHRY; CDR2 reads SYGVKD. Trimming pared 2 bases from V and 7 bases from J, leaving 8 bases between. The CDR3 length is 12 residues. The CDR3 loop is CAISERESGYTF. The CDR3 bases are TGTGCCATCAGTGAGAGGGAGTCTGGCTACACCTTC.

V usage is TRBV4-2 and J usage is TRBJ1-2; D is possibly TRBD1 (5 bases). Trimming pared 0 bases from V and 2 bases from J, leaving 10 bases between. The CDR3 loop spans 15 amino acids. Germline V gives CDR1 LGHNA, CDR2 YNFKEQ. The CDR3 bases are TGTGCCAGCAGCCAAGATTTGCAGGGAAACTATGGCTACACCTTC. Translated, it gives CASSQDLQGNYGYTF.